These T cell receptor beta chains were read from a single sample in a study of T cells after yellow fever vaccination. MiXCR was run by TCRdb on the 5' RACE reads, yielding one entry per CDR3 protein. Here the sample spans 300,000 to 400,000 distinct CDR3 sequences, approximately 3.9% being singletons. Sequencing used PBMCs, obtained 5 days after the yellow fever booster vaccination. These receptors all come from a man in his late teens or twenties who received the YFV17D yellow fever vaccine. Each CDR3 is given with its conserved first and last residue. The D gene is left open where the match is weak. Some rows have no size entry. The others give once, few or many, or a class for an expanded clone.

j_gene	d_gene	abundance	v_gene	CDR3aa	CDR3nt
TRBJ2-7	.	few	TRBV20-1	CSARDPSHGAEQYF	TGCAGTGCTAGAGATCCCTCCCATGGCGCCGAGCAGTACTTC
TRBJ2-2	.	many	TRBV9	CASRRQANTGELFF	TGTGCCAGCAGAAGACAGGCGAACACCGGGGAGCTGTTTTTT
TRBJ2-5	TRBD1	few	TRBV7-9	CASSPQGSEETQYF	TGTGCCAGCAGCCCACAGGGGTCAGAAGAGACCCAGTACTTC
TRBJ2-2	.	many	TRBV4-3	CASSLPRGPSDTGELFF	TGCGCCAGCAGCCTACCAAGGGGTCCGAGCGACACCGGGGAGCTGTTTTTT
TRBJ2-3	.	many	TRBV20-1	CSAPRRGGTDTQYF	TGCAGTGCTCCCCGGCGGGGAGGCACAGATACGCAGTATTTT
TRBJ2-5	TRBD2	.	TRBV5-4	CASSGLAGGPYETQYF	TGTGCCAGCAGCGGACTAGCGGGGGGGCCATATGAGACCCAGTACTTC
TRBJ2-2	TRBD1	.	TRBV24-1	CATSRTGVTGELFF	TGTGCCACCAGTCGGACAGGGGTAACCGGGGAGCTGTTTTTT
TRBJ2-3	TRBD2	.	TRBV5-4	CASSLAGRSTDTQYF	TGTGCCAGCAGTCTAGCGGGGAGAAGCACAGATACGCAGTATTTT
TRBJ2-4	.	few	TRBV4-3	CASSQDGVLAKNIQYF	TGCGCCAGCAGCCAAGATGGCGTTCTAGCCAAAAACATTCAGTACTTC
TRBJ2-1	.	.	TRBV29-1	CSVEKGFGGRRFF	TGCAGCGTTGAGAAGGGATTTGGGGGCCGACGGTTCTTC
TRBJ1-6	TRBD1	many	TRBV12-3/TRBV12-4	CASSLWGTVNSPLHF	TGTGCCAGCAGTTTATGGGGGACAGTTAATTCACCCCTCCACTTT
TRBJ2-1	TRBD2	.	TRBV20-1	CSARLAGDSYNEQFF	TGCAGTGCAAGACTAGCGGGGGATTCCTACAATGAGCAGTTCTTC
TRBJ1-1	.	.	TRBV4-1	CASSPMQGLNTEAFF	TGCGCCAGCAGCCCCATGCAGGGATTGAACACTGAAGCTTTCTTT
TRBJ2-5	.	.	TRBV20-1	CSAPRGETQYF	TGCAGTGCCCCCCGGGGGGAGACCCAGTACTTC
TRBJ2-1	TRBD1	.	TRBV11-2	CASSALRGRRNEQFF	TGTGCCAGCAGCGCTCTGAGGGGGCGCAGGAATGAGCAGTTCTTC
TRBJ1-5	.	few	TRBV30	CAWSVHQVGQPQHF	TGTGCCTGGAGTGTACACCAGGTGGGGCAGCCCCAGCATTTT
TRBJ2-4	TRBD1	few	TRBV18	CASSPYYEGAAKNIQYF	TGTGCCAGCTCACCCTACTACGAGGGGGCGGCCAAAAACATTCAGTACTTC
TRBJ2-1	.	.	TRBV27	CASSLWYGNEQFF	TGTGCCAGCAGTTTATGGTACGGCAATGAGCAGTTCTTC
TRBJ1-3	.	few	TRBV20-1	CSARGGQTGNTIYF	TGCAGTGCTAGAGGAGGTCAAACTGGAAACACCATATATTTT
TRBJ2-5	.	few	TRBV20-1	CSARDFGGAGQETQYF	TGCAGTGCTAGAGATTTTGGTGGGGCCGGGCAAGAGACCCAGTACTTC
TRBJ1-4	.	.	TRBV12-3/TRBV12-4	CASSFFSGGSEKLFF	TGTGCCAGCAGTTTTTTCAGTGGAGGTTCTGAAAAACTGTTTTTT
TRBJ1-1	TRBD1	many	TRBV12-3/TRBV12-4	CASSPDRALSMNTEAFF	TGTGCCAGCAGCCCCGACAGGGCCCTATCCATGAACACTGAAGCTTTCTTT
TRBJ2-3	.	.	TRBV5-6	CASSSDFDTQYF	TGTGCCAGCAGCTCTGACTTCGATACGCAGTATTTT
TRBJ2-3	TRBD2	.	TRBV24-1	CATSVAGLAGGRTDTQYF	TGTGCCACCAGTGTCGCGGGACTAGCGGGGGGGCGCACAGATACGCAGTATTTT
TRBJ2-1	TRBD2	many	TRBV4-3	CASSQDRLAGVSSYNEQFF	TGCGCCAGCAGCCAAGATCGACTAGCGGGGGTTAGCTCCTACAATGAGCAGTTCTTC
TRBJ1-4	TRBD1	.	TRBV6-5	CASSSGTGGEKLFF	TGTGCCAGCAGTTCCGGGACAGGGGGTGAAAAACTGTTTTTT
TRBJ2-1	.	few	TRBV27	CASSLSFANEQFF	TGTGCCAGCAGTTTATCCTTTGCGAATGAGCAGTTCTTC
TRBJ2-2	.	.	TRBV9	CASSSSAARTGELFF	TGTGCCAGCAGCTCCTCCGCTGCAAGGACCGGGGAGCTGTTTTTT
TRBJ1-1	TRBD1	many	TRBV12-3/TRBV12-4	CASSATGELYTEAFF	TGTGCCAGCAGCGCAACAGGGGAATTATACACTGAAGCTTTCTTT
TRBJ1-1	.	.	TRBV11-1	CASELKGVEAFF	TGTGCCAGTGAACTAAAGGGAGTTGAAGCTTTCTTT
TRBJ2-1	TRBD2	few	TRBV24-1	CATSAPGGSQGSGGPTKQWEQFF	TGTGCCACCAGTGCCCCCGGGGGATCACAGGGTAGCGGGGGACCCACCAAACAGTGGGAGCAGTTCTTC
TRBJ1-6	.	.	TRBV19	CASSITTISPLHF	TGTGCCAGTAGTATCACGACTATTTCACCCCTCCACTTT
TRBJ1-2	.	.	TRBV9	CASSVGSGGGVNYGYTF	TGTGCCAGCAGCGTAGGGTCCGGCGGGGGAGTTAATTATGGCTACACCTTC
TRBJ2-5	.	.	TRBV4-1	CASSQDPWPSQETQYF	TGCGCCAGCAGCCAAGACCCCTGGCCCTCGCAAGAGACCCAGTACTTC
TRBJ1-1	TRBD1	few	TRBV6-5	CASSNSRDRHTEAFF	TGTGCCAGCAGTAACTCCCGGGACAGGCACACTGAAGCTTTCTTT
TRBJ2-1	TRBD2	many	TRBV20-1	CSASLAGVRSYNEQFF	TGCAGTGCTAGTTTAGCGGGGGTACGCTCCTACAATGAGCAGTTCTTC
TRBJ2-3	TRBD2	many	TRBV15	CATSRGTSGGADTQYF	TGTGCCACCAGCAGGGGGACTAGCGGGGGCGCAGATACGCAGTATTTT